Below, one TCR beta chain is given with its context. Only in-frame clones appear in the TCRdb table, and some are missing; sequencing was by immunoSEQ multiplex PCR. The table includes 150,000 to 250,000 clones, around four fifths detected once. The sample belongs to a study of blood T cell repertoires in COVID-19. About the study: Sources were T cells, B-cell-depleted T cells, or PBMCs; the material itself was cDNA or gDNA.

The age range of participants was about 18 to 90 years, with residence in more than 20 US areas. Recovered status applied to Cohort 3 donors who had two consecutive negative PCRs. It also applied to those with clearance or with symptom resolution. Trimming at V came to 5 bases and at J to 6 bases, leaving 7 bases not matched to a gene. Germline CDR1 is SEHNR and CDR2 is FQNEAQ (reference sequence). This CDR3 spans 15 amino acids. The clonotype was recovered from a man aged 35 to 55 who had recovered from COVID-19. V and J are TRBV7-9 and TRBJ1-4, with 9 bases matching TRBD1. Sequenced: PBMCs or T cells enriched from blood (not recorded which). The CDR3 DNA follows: TGTGCCAGCAGCCCGAAACAGGGGGCGCATGAAAAACTGTTTTTT. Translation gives CASSPKQGAHEKLFF.